This TCR beta chain was recorded in a study of cytomegalovirus exposure and HLA in healthy donors. 13 Jbeta primers and 60 Vbeta primers were used for the PCR. Profiling relied on immunoSEQ multiplex PCR, and the TCRdb table lists in-frame clones only, not all of them. The sample records approximately 170,000 clones, roughly 80% being singletons. The clonotype was recovered from a human donor in good health. Input material: PBMCs.

The CDR3 sequence: CASSLFANFYNEQFF. CDR3 nucleotides: TGTGCCAGCAGCTTGTTTGCTAACTTCTACAATGAGCAGTTCTTC. The rearrangement uses TRBV5-8 and TRBJ2-1; D ambiguous. V was cut by 1 base and J by 3 bases, with 11 bases left in between. CDR3 length: 15 residues. Germline CDR1 reads SGHTS; CDR2 reads YDEGEE.